This T cell receptor beta chain was recovered during a study of CD8 T cells in ankylosing spondylitis. MiXCR, applied by TCRdb to the 5' RACE reads, yields one record per CDR3 protein. Among about 300,000 distinct CDR3 sequences listed, less than 25% were seen once. Germline-derived CDR1 and CDR2 are DFQATT and SNEGSKA (reference sequence). The V and J ends lost 5 bases and 2 bases respectively, with 18 bases between them. The CDR3 contains 16 residues. This clonotype was seen only a few times. Input material: blood, either unsorted or a sorted T cell fraction (not recorded which). The sequence was collected from a female donor with ankylosing spondylitis or in good health (not recorded which). The chain couples TRBV20-1 to TRBJ2-2; D is uncertain. As DNA, the CDR3 is TGCAGTGCTCCGCCCAATACGCAGCCAAACACCGGGGAGCTGTTTTTT. Protein sequence: CSAPPNTQPNTGELFF.